This T cell receptor (beta chain) was found in a study of PD-1 blockade in classical Hodgkin lymphoma. The study's findings and limits: Reported baseline diversity: healthy donors highest, relapsed/refractory patients lowest.

Trimming took 6 bases from V and 4 from J, leaving 10 bases between them. The germline V gene has CDR1 ENHRY and CDR2 SYGVKD. The CDR3 loop spans 13 amino acids. Notes on this clone: Its target is not known.

Libraries were prepared by immunoSEQ multiplex PCR; TCRdb keeps only in-frame clonotypes and omits some of them. The sample lists tens of thousands of clones, roughly 90% occurring once. Time point specified: newly diagnosed, previously untreated cHL patient sample. CD4+ T cells were purified from thawed PBMCs by magnetic negative selection. PBMCs representing newly diagnosed, untreated classical Hodgkin lymphoma functioned as the comparison. The chain has TRBV10-3 and TRBJ1-5, with unresolved D. Sequencing used CD4+ T cells from blood. The source is a human donor with classical Hodgkin lymphoma. Here the CDR3 DNA reads TGTGCCATCAGGACCGATCCTAATCAGCCCCAGCATTTT. It codes for CAIRTDPNQPQHF.